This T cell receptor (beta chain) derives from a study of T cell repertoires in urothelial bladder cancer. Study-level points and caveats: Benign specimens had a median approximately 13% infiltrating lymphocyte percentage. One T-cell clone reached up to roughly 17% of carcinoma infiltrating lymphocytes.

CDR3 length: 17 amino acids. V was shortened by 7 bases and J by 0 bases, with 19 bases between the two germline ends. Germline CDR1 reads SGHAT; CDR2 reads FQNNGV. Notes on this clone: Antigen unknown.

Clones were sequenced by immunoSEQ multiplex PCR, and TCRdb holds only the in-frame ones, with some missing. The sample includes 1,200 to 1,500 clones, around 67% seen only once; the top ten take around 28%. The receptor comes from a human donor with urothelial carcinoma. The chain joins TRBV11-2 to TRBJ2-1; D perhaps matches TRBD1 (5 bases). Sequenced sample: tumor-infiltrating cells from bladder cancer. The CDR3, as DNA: TGTGCCAGCACCCCCCAGCTCCGACAGAGCTCCTACAATGAGCAGTTCTTC. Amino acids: CASTPQLRQSSYNEQFF. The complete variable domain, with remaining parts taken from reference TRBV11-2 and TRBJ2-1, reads EAGVAQSPRYKIIEKRQSVAFWCNPISGHATLYWYQQILGQGPKLLIQFQNNGVVDDSQLPKDRFSAERLKGVDSTLKIQPAKLEDSAVYLCASTPQLRQSSYNEQFFGPGTRLTVL.